What follows are 32 T cell receptor beta chains derived from one specimen sequenced in a study of vaccination and CD4 T cells after COVID-19. An Oncomine TCR Beta short-read assay was used to sequence the DNA from cultured CD4+ T cells. One entry per CDR3 protein results from TCRdb running MiXCR on the PCR reads. The sample carries around 2,400 distinct CDR3 sequences, 28% recorded once. Documented treatment: roughly ten-day PBMC culture with coronavirus spike peptide pools or control peptides (ViraFEST assay). Their target antigens are unknown. The specimen was CD4+ T cells from blood, cultured in vitro, collected after SARS-CoV-2 vaccination. These receptors came from a human donor who had recovered from COVID-19.

The rearrangement joins TRBV7-9 to TRBJ2-1; 10 bases align to TRBD2. V was clipped by 8 bases and J by 3 bases; unmatched bases: 4. CDR1 and CDR2 from the germline V gene are SEHNR and FQNEAQ (reference sequence). The CDR3 loop spans 14 amino acids. CDR3 DNA: TGTGCCAGCCCAGCGGGGGGGTTCTACAATGAGCAGTTCTTC. Translated: CASPAGGFYNEQFF.

The chain carries TRBV5-4 and TRBJ2-5, with D possibly TRBD2 on 6 matching bases. This CDR3 has 14 residues. V lost 0 bases to trimming and J lost 5 bases, with 11 bases between them. Germline V gene lookup returns CDR1 SGHNT and CDR2 YYREEE (reference sequence). The CDR3 DNA reads TGTGCCAGCAGCTTGGTCGGCGCGGGGGAGACCCAGTACTTC. Translated: CASSLVGAGETQYF.

This clonotype appeared a few times. This chain connects TRBV28 to TRBJ1-1; D gene ambiguous. The CDR3 is made up of 13 amino acids. The germline CDR1 and CDR2 sequences are MDHEN and SYDVKM. The ends were cut back, 5 bases at V and 0 bases at J, with 7 bases in the middle. DNA of the CDR3: TGTGCCAGCAGTCCCGACATGAACACTGAAGCTTTCTTT. Translating gives CASSPDMNTEAFF.

Sample share makes this clonotype medium-sized. This chain uses TRBV6-5 with TRBJ2-5; possibly TRBD1 or TRBD2 for D (6 bases each). V was pared by 3 bases and J by 5 bases, with 13 bases between. The CDR3 spans 14 residues. Germline V lookup: CDR1 MNHEY, CDR2 SVGAGI. CDR3: CASSYSGARETQYF. As DNA, the CDR3 is TGTGCCAGCAGTTATTCGGGGGCTCGGGAGACCCAGTACTTC.

The rearrangement uses TRBV28 and TRBJ2-3, with D perhaps given as TRBD1 or TRBD2 (7 bases each). V dropped 5 bases and J dropped 4 bases, with 22 bases sitting between them. The germline V gene encodes CDR1 MDHEN and CDR2 SYDVKM. The CDR3 is 17 amino acids. Here the CDR3 reads CASSLYRGLGLPDTQYF. The CDR3 nucleotides read TGTGCCAGCAGTCTTTACAGGGGCTTGGGACTACCAGATACGCAGTATTTT.

This clonotype is medium-sized within its sample. J is TRBJ1-2 and V is TRBV18; possibly TRBD1 for D (6 bases). The CDR3 has 14 residues. Germline V gene data show CDR1 as KGHSH and CDR2 as LQKENI. Trimming pared 2 bases from V and 4 bases from J, leaving 11 bases between. As DNA, the CDR3 is TGTGCCAGCTCACCAAACAGGGAAGGCTATGGCTACACCTTC. It encodes CASSPNREGYGYTF.

The chain has TRBV10-1 and TRBJ1-2; no reliable D call. This CDR3 is built from 13 residues. CDR1 is WNHNN, CDR2 SYGVQD, per germline (reference sequence). V was cut by 4 bases and J by 2 bases, with 8 bases left in between. This CDR3 is CASSAQPNYGYTF. CDR3 nucleotide sequence: TGCGCCAGCAGTGCACAGCCGAACTATGGCTACACCTTC.

This clonotype came up once. The rearrangement links TRBV6-4 to TRBJ2-3, with 9 bases aligning to TRBD2. CDR3 size: 16 residues. Trimming took 3 bases from V and 0 from J; bases not matched to a gene: 4. Germline V gene sequence: CDR1 MRHNA, CDR2 SNTAGT. CDR3 loop: CASSEGSGGSTDTQYF. The CDR3 DNA reads TGTGCCAGCAGTGAGGGAAGCGGGGGGAGCACAGATACGCAGTATTTT.

J is TRBJ2-6 and V is TRBV7-3, with D possibly being TRBD2 (5 bases). This CDR3 comprises 17 residues. Germline V lookup: CDR1 SGHTA, CDR2 FQGTGA. V was shortened by 5 bases and J by 2 bases, with 16 bases between the two germline ends. This chain's CDR3 is CASSPAGRAAGANVLTF. The CDR3, as DNA: TGTGCCAGCAGCCCCGCCGGTCGAGCGGCTGGGGCCAACGTCCTGACTTTC.

This clonotype was observed a handful of times. The chain employs TRBV21-1 and TRBJ1-2; TRBD1, as called in the table, went unchecked against the DNA. TRBV21-1 is a listed pseudogene. The CDR3 has 15 residues. CDR3 sequence reads: CASSNRGQGNYGYTF. The CDR3 nucleotides read TGTGCCAGCAGCAATCGAGGGCAGGGGAACTATGGCTACACCTTC.

The rearrangement joins TRBV18 to TRBJ1-1; D not certain. CDR3 length equals 15 residues. Germline V gives CDR1 KGHSH, CDR2 LQKENI. Deletions cut 3 bases from V and 1 base from J, with 12 bases between. The chain's CDR3 is CASSPSSWWNTEAFF. The CDR3 DNA reads as TGTGCCAGCTCACCGTCTTCGTGGTGGAACACTGAAGCTTTCTTT.

The genes are TRBV6-1 and TRBJ2-3, with D perhaps being TRBD1 or TRBD2 (5 bases each). Per the germline V gene, CDR1 is MNHNS and CDR2 is SASEGT. V lost 6 bases to trimming and J lost 6 bases, with 22 bases between them. The CDR3 loop spans 16 amino acids. The CDR3 sequence: CASRSGALLPSDTQYF. The DNA for the CDR3 is TGTGCCAGCAGATCCGGGGCCCTCCTTCCCTCCGATACGCAGTATTTT.

The gene calls are TRBV6-1 and TRBJ1-2; 12 nucleotides line up with TRBD1. This CDR3 has 14 amino acids. The trim removed 10 bases at V and 8 bases at J, leaving 11 bases unmatched. Germline V gene lookup returns CDR1 MNHNS and CDR2 SASEGT. In DNA, the CDR3 is TGTGCCATCACTCCGGGACAGGGGGCGCGAGGCTACACCTTC. It encodes CAITPGQGARGYTF.

This clonotype has a handful of counts. The chain couples TRBV5-1 to TRBJ2-7; D gene uncertain. Germline-derived CDR1 and CDR2 are SGHRS and YFSETQ. The CDR3 has 14 residues. Trimming pared 2 bases from V and 2 bases from J, leaving 11 bases between. The chain's CDR3 is CASSLTSNPYEQYF. DNA for the CDR3: TGCGCCAGCAGCTTAACGTCAAACCCCTACGAGCAGTACTTC.

This rearrangement joins TRBV20-1 to TRBJ1-1; D is ambiguous. The germline V gene encodes CDR1 DFQATT and CDR2 SNEGSKA (reference sequence). Trimming took off 1 base at V and 4 bases at J, with 16 bases between the two ends. The CDR3 consists of 15 residues. Here the CDR3 reads CSARARTSRSTEAFF. The CDR3 nucleotides are TGCAGTGCTAGAGCAAGGACTAGTCGTAGCACTGAAGCTTTCTTT.

The sample holds a few counts of this clonotype. The J gene is TRBJ2-3, the V gene TRBV20-1, with D perhaps TRBD1 or TRBD2 (5 bases each). Trimming took off 5 bases at V and 2 bases at J, with 14 bases between the two ends. CDR1 and CDR2 from the germline V gene are DFQATT and SNEGSKA (reference sequence). The CDR3 is 14 residues long. In DNA form, the CDR3 reads TGCAGTGCTCCGCACAGAGGGGTCACAGATACGCAGTATTTT. This gives the protein CSAPHRGVTDTQYF.

This clonotype occurred a few times. The J gene is TRBJ2-5, the V gene TRBV4-1; TRBD2 matches 8 bases. The CDR3 spans 12 residues. The V segment lost 11 bases and the J segment 4 bases; nucleotides outside the gene matches: 6. Germline CDR1 is MGHRA and CDR2 is YSYEKL. Here the CDR3 DNA reads TGCGCCTCCGCAGCGGGGGTAGAGACCCAGTACTTC. Its protein product is CASAAGVETQYF.

This clonotype was detected once. The chain couples TRBV28 to TRBJ1-2, with no clear D. Germline-derived CDR1 and CDR2 are MDHEN and SYDVKM. The CDR3 covers 12 residues. V lost 3 bases and J 4 bases, leaving 6 bases between the germline ends. CDR3 sequence (DNA): TGTGCCAGCAGTTTGGCGTTCTATGGCTACACCTTC. This sequence encodes CASSLAFYGYTF.

This chain uses TRBV6-6 with TRBJ2-3; 8 nucleotides align to TRBD2. There are 14 residues in the CDR3. Germline V gene lookup returns CDR1 MNHNY and CDR2 SVGAGI (reference sequence). Losses at the gene ends were 6 bases for V and 1 base for J; bases not matched to a gene: 3. Here the CDR3 DNA reads TGTGCCAGCAGACCAGCGGGGGGCACAGATACGCAGTATTTT. Translation: CASRPAGGTDTQYF.

This clonotype was counted only a few times. The CDR3 sequence is CAISEGGVSSYEQYF. CDR3 in DNA: TGTGCCATCAGTGAAGGTGGGGTTTCCTCCTACGAGCAGTACTTC. The chain links TRBV10-3 to TRBJ2-7; no clear D gene. Trimming removed 3 bases from V and 0 bases from J, with 12 bases in between. In germline, CDR1 is ENHRY, CDR2 SYGVKD. This CDR3 spans 15 amino acids.

The chain links TRBV28 to TRBJ2-1, with D possibly TRBD2 on 6 matching bases. V dropped 8 bases and J dropped 3 bases, with 14 bases sitting between them. CDR3 length equals 14 residues. The V gene's germline CDR1 is MDHEN and CDR2 SYDVKM. The CDR3 DNA reads as TGTGCCAGCGACGGGAGTTCGGTCTACAATGAGCAGTTCTTC. Its protein is CASDGSSVYNEQFF.

Within the sample, this clonotype is medium-sized. This chain connects TRBV19 to TRBJ1-5; 8 bases fit TRBD1. In germline, CDR1 is LNHDA, CDR2 SQIVND (reference sequence). CDR3 length: 14 amino acids. Germline trimming cut 7 bases from V and 7 bases from J; bases unmatched to any gene: 9. The CDR3 loop is CASTPTDRAQPQHF. The DNA for the CDR3 is TGTGCCAGTACCCCAACGGACAGGGCCCAGCCCCAGCATTTT.

This clonotype came up a few times. The chain combines TRBV6-2 or TRBV6-3 with TRBJ2-7; 7 bases are shared with TRBD2. This CDR3 comprises 14 residues. Germline CDR1 is MNHEY and CDR2 is SVGEGT. The J segment lost 3 bases and the V segment lost 5 bases, leaving 7 bases of the junction unmatched. DNA for the CDR3: TGTGCCAGCAGTATGTTCCCGGGGGGCTACGAGCAGTACTTC. Its protein is CASSMFPGGYEQYF.

The CDR3 spells CSARDARYEQYF. CDR3 nucleotide sequence: TGCAGTGCTAGAGATGCAAGATACGAGCAGTACTTC. The V and J genes are TRBV20-1 and TRBJ2-7; no reliable D call. This CDR3 has 12 residues. V lost 0 bases to trimming and J lost 4 bases, with 7 bases between them. Germline CDR1 DFQATT, CDR2 SNEGSKA (reference sequence).

The chain uses TRBV6-5 and TRBJ1-1; a weak D match, TRBD1 (5 bases). This CDR3 has 14 residues. The V gene's germline CDR1 is MNHEY and CDR2 SVGAGI. With 0 bases removed from V and 8 bases from J, the gap between germline ends came to 13 bases. CDR3 protein: CASSYSTVAREAFF. The DNA of the CDR3 is TGTGCCAGCAGTTACTCGACAGTTGCTAGGGAAGCTTTCTTT.

This clonotype is large by share. The V gene is TRBV7-3, the J gene TRBJ1-2, with 7 bases fitting TRBD1. CDR1 is SGHTA and CDR2 is FQGTGA in the germline V gene. The CDR3 runs to 15 residues. The V and J ends lost 4 bases and 6 bases, in that order; junction bases with no gene match: 11. The CDR3 loop reads CASSSRQGRPNGYTF. The DNA of the CDR3 is TGTGCCAGCAGCTCCCGACAGGGAAGACCTAATGGCTACACCTTC.

This rearrangement joins TRBV7-2 to TRBJ2-1; D possibly corresponds to TRBD1 (6 bases). The CDR3 has 14 amino acids. The germline gives CDR1 SGHTA, CDR2 FQGNSA. V dropped 6 bases and J dropped 8 bases, with 17 bases sitting between them. The CDR3 DNA follows: TGTGCCAGCAGACCAAACTTACAGGGCGATGAGCAGTTCTTC. Its protein is CASRPNLQGDEQFF.

The V gene is TRBV28, the J gene TRBJ2-7; D not certain. There are 12 residues in the CDR3. The V end was cut by 3 bases, the J end by 0 bases, with 3 bases between. The germline gives CDR1 MDHEN, CDR2 SYDVKM. For the CDR3, the DNA is TGTGCCAGCAGTTTGAGCTCCTACGAGCAGTACTTC. This sequence encodes CASSLSSYEQYF.

The gene calls are TRBV27 and TRBJ1-5; D gene ambiguous. V dropped 3 bases and J dropped 1 base, with 10 bases sitting between them. In germline, CDR1 is MNHEY, CDR2 SMNVEV (reference sequence). The CDR3 covers 15 residues. The CDR3 DNA follows: TGTGCCAGCAGTTTTGGTGGCTCAAGCAATCAGCCCCAGCATTTT. Its protein product is CASSFGGSSNQPQHF.

This clonotype occurred a few times. The V and J genes are TRBV11-2 and TRBJ1-2; 7 bases are shared with TRBD1. The CDR3 runs to 12 residues. Germline CDR1 and CDR2: SGHAT and FQNNGV. V was clipped by 5 bases and J by 9 bases; unmatched bases: 6. The CDR3 sequence: CASSHRDSSYTF. The CDR3 DNA reads TGTGCCAGCAGCCACCGGGACAGTAGCTACACCTTC.

The chain combines TRBV19 with TRBJ1-2; a weak D match, TRBD1 (5 bases). This CDR3 is 13 amino acids long. With 2 bases removed from V and 4 bases from J, the gap between germline ends came to 8 bases. The V gene's germline CDR1 is LNHDA and CDR2 SQIVND (reference sequence). CDR3: CASSIQGSYGYTF. In DNA form, the CDR3 reads TGTGCCAGTAGTATACAGGGATCCTATGGCTACACCTTC.

The chain carries TRBV27 and TRBJ1-1; D call uncertain. V lost 4 bases to trimming and J lost 1 base, with 10 bases between them. This CDR3 region has 14 residues. Germline lookup yields CDR1 MNHEY and CDR2 SMNVEV (reference sequence). The CDR3 sequence is CASSSRQANTEAFF. The CDR3 region has the DNA TGTGCCAGCAGTTCCCGGCAGGCGAACACTGAAGCTTTCTTT.